This T cell receptor (beta chain) is from a study of T cell responses to AZD1222 COVID-19 vaccine. The CDR3 is made up of 15 amino acids. The ends were cut back, 1 base at V and 4 bases at J, with 14 bases in the middle. Germline values: CDR1 SGHVS, CDR2 FQNEAQ. Study outcomes and limitations: Spike-specific TCR breadth and depth went up after people got two AZD1222 doses. Close to half of spike-specific TCRs reportedly recognize unmutated variant regions.

Comments on this clone: Its cognate antigen is unknown.

TCRdb's copy holds only in-frame clones and misses some; the assay was immunoSEQ multiplex PCR. The sample includes tens of thousands of clones, approximately 88% seen only once; the top ten take about 6%. The specimen was peripheral blood, collected on day 0 of AZD1222 vaccination. The rearrangement links TRBV7-8 to TRBJ2-7, with D possibly being TRBD1 or TRBD2 (6 bases each). This TCR was sampled from an adult in good health. This CDR3 is CASSLGLGGRYEQYF. The DNA of the CDR3 is TGTGCCAGCAGCTTAGGGCTGGGGGGCAGGTACGAGCAGTACTTC.